Only a few counts were recorded for the clone carrying this TCR beta chain. This sample is drawn from a study of blood T cell repertoires in COVID-19. About the research overall: Sites in the United States, Italy and Spain provided acute and convalescent COVID-19 samples. The analysed material was cDNA or gDNA that came from T cells, B-cell-depleted T cells, or PBMCs.

In the original workflow: The authors estimated nucleated cell counts from reference gene primer amplification. Repertoires were generated with immunoSEQ multiplex PCR, while TCRdb's copy carries only in-frame clones and drops some. V, J and clone size were drawn from that table, and D and trimming were deduced from the DNA. The data contain 50,000 to 60,000 clones, around 80% of them seen just once; the ten biggest clones take up around 5.9%. Sequencing input: peripheral blood. This TCR came from a human donor in a cohort sampled during active or convalescent COVID-19.

CDR3 residues: CASSPAGGRNTGELFF. In DNA, the CDR3 is TGCGCCAGCAGCCCAGCGGGCGGGCGGAACACCGGGGAGCTGTTTTTT. The chain couples TRBV10-2 to TRBJ2-2, with a weak D call TRBD2 (6 bases). Germline V lookup: CDR1 WSHSY, CDR2 SAAADI. The CDR3 runs 16 residues. With 6 bases removed from V and 1 base from J, the gap between germline ends came to 15 bases.